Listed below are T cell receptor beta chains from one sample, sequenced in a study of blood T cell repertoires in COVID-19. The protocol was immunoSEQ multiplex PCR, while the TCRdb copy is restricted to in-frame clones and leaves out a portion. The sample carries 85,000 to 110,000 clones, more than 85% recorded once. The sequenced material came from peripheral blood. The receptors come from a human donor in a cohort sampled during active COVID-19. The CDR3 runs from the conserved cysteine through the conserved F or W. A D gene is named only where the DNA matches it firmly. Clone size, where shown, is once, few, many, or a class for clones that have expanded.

cdr3_aa: CASSQNRGDQPQHF
cdr3_nt: TGTGCCAGCAGCCAAAACAGGGGGGATCAGCCCCAGCATTTT
j_call: TRBJ1-5
v_call: TRBV6-5
d_call: TRBD1
clone_size: .

cdr3_aa: CASRGSGGNTGELFF
cdr3_nt: TGTGCCAGTAGGGGGAGCGGGGGCAACACCGGGGAGCTGTTTTTT
j_call: TRBJ2-2
v_call: TRBV19
d_call: TRBD2
clone_size: .

cdr3_aa: CASGTGSGNTIYF
cdr3_nt: TGTGCCAGCGGGACAGGGAGTGGAAACACCATATATTTT
j_call: TRBJ1-3
v_call: TRBV28
d_call: TRBD1
clone_size: .

cdr3_aa: CASSFTGDEQFF
cdr3_nt: TGTGCCAGCAGCTTTACAGGGGATGAGCAGTTCTTC
j_call: TRBJ2-1
v_call: TRBV6-1
d_call: TRBD1
clone_size: .

cdr3_aa: CASSARDRTTYEQYF
cdr3_nt: TGTGCCAGCAGCGCCCGGGACAGGACTACCTACGAGCAGTACTTC
j_call: TRBJ2-7
v_call: TRBV6-5
d_call: TRBD1
clone_size: .

cdr3_aa: CATSSLGGVENTQYF
cdr3_nt: TGTGCCACCTCAAGCCTGGGGGGAGTCGAAAATACGCAGTATTTT
j_call: TRBJ2-3
v_call: TRBV24-1
d_call: .
clone_size: .

cdr3_aa: CASSVGQLSGNTIYF
cdr3_nt: TGTGCCAGCAGCGTTGGACAGCTCTCTGGAAACACCATATATTTT
j_call: TRBJ1-3
v_call: TRBV5-4
d_call: .
clone_size: .

cdr3_aa: CASSLENGRAFF
cdr3_nt: TGCGCCAGCAGCTTGGAGAATGGGAGAGCTTTCTTT
j_call: TRBJ1-1
v_call: TRBV5-1
d_call: .
clone_size: few

cdr3_aa: CAISGTGHTDTQYF
cdr3_nt: TGTGCCATCAGTGGCACAGGGCACACAGATACGCAGTATTTT
j_call: TRBJ2-3
v_call: TRBV10-3
d_call: .
clone_size: .

cdr3_aa: CASSPPSTTNEQFF
cdr3_nt: TGTGCCAGCTCACCCCCATCTACTACGAATGAGCAGTTCTTC
j_call: TRBJ2-1
v_call: TRBV18
d_call: .
clone_size: .

cdr3_aa: CASSPWGGNEQFF
cdr3_nt: TGTGCCAGCAGTCCATGGGGAGGGAATGAGCAGTTCTTC
j_call: TRBJ2-1
v_call: TRBV12-3/TRBV12-4
d_call: TRBD2
clone_size: .

cdr3_aa: CASRKDILQTAFF
cdr3_nt: TGTGCCAGCAGGAAGGACATTCTCCAAACGGCTTTCTTT
j_call: TRBJ1-1
v_call: TRBV6-5
d_call: .
clone_size: .

cdr3_aa: CASSAYRGAEKLFF
cdr3_nt: TGTGCCAGTAGTGCTTACAGGGGAGCGGAAAAACTGTTTTTT
j_call: TRBJ1-4
v_call: TRBV19
d_call: TRBD1
clone_size: .

cdr3_aa: CASKGLAKNIQYF
cdr3_nt: TGTGCCAGCAAGGGGTTGGCCAAAAACATTCAGTACTTC
j_call: TRBJ2-4
v_call: TRBV18
d_call: .
clone_size: .

cdr3_aa: CAGGQGLAGELFF
cdr3_nt: TGTGCCGGAGGACAGGGGTTGGCCGGGGAGCTGTTTTTT
j_call: TRBJ2-2
v_call: TRBV2
d_call: TRBD1
clone_size: .

cdr3_aa: CASSLYYGKSGVTDTQYF
cdr3_nt: TGTGCCAGCAGTTTATACTACGGGAAAAGCGGGGTCACAGATACGCAGTATTTT
j_call: TRBJ2-3
v_call: TRBV28
d_call: TRBD2
clone_size: .

cdr3_aa: CASSPSGTGVSSGNTIYF
cdr3_nt: TGCGCCAGCAGCCCCTCCGGGACAGGGGTTAGCTCTGGAAACACCATATATTTT
j_call: TRBJ1-3
v_call: TRBV5-1
d_call: TRBD1
clone_size: .

cdr3_aa: CSASSPLGREETQYF
cdr3_nt: TGCAGTGCTAGTTCCCCGCTCGGGCGGGAAGAGACCCAGTACTTC
j_call: TRBJ2-5
v_call: TRBV20-1
d_call: .
clone_size: .

cdr3_aa: CASSLEGTSGSVSYNEQFF
cdr3_nt: TGTGCCAGCAGTTTAGAGGGGACTAGCGGCTCTGTCTCCTACAATGAGCAGTTCTTC
j_call: TRBJ2-1
v_call: TRBV28
d_call: TRBD2
clone_size: .

cdr3_aa: CASTNSYNSPLHF
cdr3_nt: TGTGCCAGCACAAACTCCTATAATTCACCCCTCCACTTT
j_call: TRBJ1-6
v_call: TRBV12-3/TRBV12-4
d_call: .
clone_size: .

cdr3_aa: CASSFRTGPLSSYNEQFF
cdr3_nt: TGCGCCAGCAGCTTCCGAACAGGGCCCCTAAGCTCCTACAATGAGCAGTTCTTC
j_call: TRBJ2-1
v_call: TRBV5-1
d_call: .
clone_size: few

cdr3_aa: CAESPYEQYF
cdr3_nt: TGTGCCGAGAGTCCCTACGAGCAGTACTTC
j_call: TRBJ2-7
v_call: TRBV6-5
d_call: .
clone_size: once

cdr3_aa: CASSLGYTGTGALSQRNTF
cdr3_nt: TGCGCCAGCAGCTTGGGTTACACCGGGACAGGGGCCCTCAGCCAGAGGAATACCTTC
j_call: TRBJ1-2
v_call: TRBV5-1
d_call: TRBD1
clone_size: .

cdr3_aa: CASSHWTGGAFDTQYF
cdr3_nt: TGCGCCAGCAGCCACTGGACAGGGGGCGCATTTGATACGCAGTATTTT
j_call: TRBJ2-3
v_call: TRBV4-1
d_call: TRBD1
clone_size: .

cdr3_aa: CASSSRTQNIQYF
cdr3_nt: TGTGCCAGCAGTTCCAGGACACAAAACATTCAGTACTTC
j_call: TRBJ2-4
v_call: TRBV6-5
d_call: .
clone_size: .

cdr3_aa: CASSQGQGKLDEQFF
cdr3_nt: TGTGCCAGCAGCCAGGGACAGGGAAAGTTGGATGAGCAGTTCTTC
j_call: TRBJ2-1
v_call: TRBV7-8
d_call: TRBD1
clone_size: .

cdr3_aa: CSSKPPGGYYNEQFF
cdr3_nt: TGCAGCTCAAAACCCCCCGGGGGGTATTACAATGAGCAGTTCTTC
j_call: TRBJ2-1
v_call: TRBV29-1
d_call: TRBD2
clone_size: .

cdr3_aa: CASSQAGYTGELFF
cdr3_nt: TGTGCCAGCAGCCAAGCAGGGTACACCGGGGAGCTGTTTTTT
j_call: TRBJ2-2
v_call: TRBV3-1/TRBV3-2
d_call: .
clone_size: .

cdr3_aa: CASRGGEGDNEQFF
cdr3_nt: TGTGCCAGCCGTGGGGGGGAAGGGGACAATGAGCAGTTCTTC
j_call: TRBJ2-1
v_call: TRBV5-8
d_call: TRBD2
clone_size: .

cdr3_aa: CASSLASDRDLRETQYF
cdr3_nt: TGTGCCAGCAGTCTTGCCTCCGACAGGGACCTTAGGGAGACCCAGTACTTC
j_call: TRBJ2-5
v_call: TRBV28
d_call: TRBD1
clone_size: .

cdr3_aa: CASSWGDRAYEQYF
cdr3_nt: TGTGCCAGCAGCTGGGGGGACAGGGCCTACGAGCAGTACTTC
j_call: TRBJ2-7
v_call: TRBV5-4
d_call: TRBD1
clone_size: few

cdr3_aa: CASSFRGRPPGNTIYF
cdr3_nt: TGTGCCAGCAGCTTCCGGGGTAGGCCGCCTGGAAACACCATATATTTT
j_call: TRBJ1-3
v_call: TRBV14
d_call: .
clone_size: .

cdr3_aa: CASSLRQGMETQYF
cdr3_nt: TGTGCCAGCAGCTTACGGCAGGGAATGGAGACCCAGTACTTC
j_call: TRBJ2-5
v_call: TRBV7-9
d_call: .
clone_size: .

cdr3_aa: CASSGYSLSGNTIYF
cdr3_nt: TGTGCCAGCAGCGGGTACAGCCTTTCTGGAAACACCATATATTTT
j_call: TRBJ1-3
v_call: TRBV5-4
d_call: .
clone_size: .

cdr3_aa: CASSAGPYSNQPQHF
cdr3_nt: TGCGCCAGCAGCGCGGGCCCGTATAGCAATCAGCCCCAGCATTTT
j_call: TRBJ1-5
v_call: TRBV4-1
d_call: .
clone_size: few

cdr3_aa: CASSIEPTDSYEQYF
cdr3_nt: TGTGCCAGTAGTATAGAGCCGACAGACTCCTACGAGCAGTACTTC
j_call: TRBJ2-7
v_call: TRBV19
d_call: .
clone_size: few

cdr3_aa: CSASDIFSNQPQHF
cdr3_nt: TGCAGTGCTAGTGACATTTTTAGCAATCAGCCCCAGCATTTT
j_call: TRBJ1-5
v_call: TRBV20-1
d_call: .
clone_size: .

cdr3_aa: CASSALGTSGANEQFF
cdr3_nt: TGTGCCAGCAGCGCCTTGGGGACTAGCGGGGCCAATGAGCAGTTCTTC
j_call: TRBJ2-1
v_call: TRBV9
d_call: TRBD2
clone_size: .

cdr3_aa: CATNGVRVNTGELFF
cdr3_nt: TGTGCCACCAATGGGGTCAGGGTTAACACCGGGGAGCTGTTTTTT
j_call: TRBJ2-2
v_call: TRBV28
d_call: .
clone_size: .

cdr3_aa: CASSPSRGLNRGETQYF
cdr3_nt: TGTGCCAGCAGTCCATCTAGGGGGCTGAATCGGGGAGAGACCCAGTACTTC
j_call: TRBJ2-5
v_call: TRBV28
d_call: TRBD1
clone_size: .